Listed below are T cell receptor beta chains from one sample, sequenced in a study of blood T cell repertoires in COVID-19. Here immunoSEQ multiplex PCR was the method, and the copy in TCRdb shows in-frame clones only, minus some. Of 220,000 or so clones listed, under 90% are singletons. Source material: peripheral blood. The receptors here all came from a man between 60 and 75 years old who had recovered from COVID-19. Both conserved end residues are trimmed from each CDR3. D genes are given only for firm matches. Only some rows state a clone size, as once, few, many or a class for expanded clones.

D gene	clone size	V gene	CDR3 protein
TRBD1	NA	TRBV5-1	ASTPEGGSVYGYT
NA	NA	TRBV12-2	ASRLTGRISGSFSDNTDTQY
NA	NA	TRBV3-1/TRBV3-2	ASSQGDGGPSTDTQY
TRBD1	NA	TRBV6-5	ASSYSSGGTTEAF
NA	NA	TRBV2	ASSDRFNQPQH
TRBD1	NA	TRBV6-5	ASRTGGTDTQY
TRBD1	NA	TRBV12-5	ASGLVGTGGIGELF
NA	few	TRBV6-6	ASSPRGDGYT
TRBD1	NA	TRBV28	ASSPGTGVNEQY
TRBD2	NA	TRBV15	ATSSRLAGGSNEQF
NA	NA	TRBV5-4	ASSLPGARVEQY